The 25 T cell receptor beta chains below were found in one sample sequenced in a study of blood T cell repertoires in COVID-19. Assay: immunoSEQ multiplex PCR; the TCRdb copy retains only in-frame clones and omits some. The sample holds 300,000 to 400,000 clones, 88% seen once. Sample: PBMCs or T cells enriched from blood (not recorded which). These receptors originate from a woman in her twenties or thirties with acute COVID-19.

Comments on this clone: This sample includes further DNA sequences coding for the same CDR3. The rearrangement joins TRBV20-1 to TRBJ2-5, with no clear D. The germline V gene encodes CDR1 DFQATT and CDR2 SNEGSKA (reference sequence). The germline V and J ends were trimmed by 6 bases and 1 base, with 6 bases remaining between them. CDR3 size: 11 residues. The CDR3 is CSATFQETQYF. The CDR3, as DNA: TGCAGTGCGACATTCCAAGAGACCCAGTACTTC.

The chain links TRBV7-2 to TRBJ2-2; possible D gene TRBD1, 6 bases. Trimming removed 4 bases at V and 6 bases at J, with 9 bases between. Germline V gene data show CDR1 as SGHTA and CDR2 as FQGNSA. The CDR3 totals 13 residues. CDR3 sequence reads: CASSSWTAGELFF. The CDR3 coding sequence is TGTGCCAGCAGCTCCTGGACAGCCGGGGAGCTGTTTTTT. The full variable domain, rest sourced from reference TRBV7-2 and TRBJ2-2, is GAGVSQSPSNKVTEKGKDVELRCDPISGHTALYWYRQSLGQGLEFLIYFQGNSAPDKSGLPSDRFSAERTGGSVSTLTIQRTQQEDSAVYLCASSSWTAGELFFGEGSRLTVL.

This clone was recorded a few times. The gene calls are TRBV29-1 and TRBJ1-1; 12 nucleotides line up with TRBD1. J gave up 1 base and V 4 bases, and 4 bases lay outside the gene matches. The germline gives CDR1 SQVTM, CDR2 ANQGSEA. The length of the CDR3 is 15 residues. CDR3 sequence reads: CSVVRDRGRNTEAFF. In DNA, the CDR3 is TGCAGCGTTGTCCGGGACAGGGGGCGGAACACTGAAGCTTTCTTT.

This clone came up a few times. This specimen includes other DNA sequences encoding the same CDR3. This rearrangement joins TRBV29-1 to TRBJ2-7, with 11 bases aligning to TRBD2. The V gene's germline CDR1 is SQVTM and CDR2 ANQGSEA. The CDR3 consists of 12 residues. V shed 6 bases, J shed 2 bases, and the junction held 0 bases outside the gene matches. The CDR3 region is CSVLAGAYEQYF. The CDR3 DNA reads TGCAGCGTACTAGCGGGGGCCTACGAGCAGTACTTC.

V and J are TRBV18 and TRBJ1-5; maybe TRBD1 (5 bases). The CDR3 covers 16 residues. CDR1 is KGHSH, CDR2 LQKENI, per germline. Trimming took 1 base from V and 2 from J, leaving 12 bases between them. CDR3 residues: CASSPLGGGGNQPQHF. DNA of the CDR3: TGTGCCAGCTCACCACTGGGCGGGGGGGGCAATCAGCCCCAGCATTTT.

This chain uses TRBV5-4 with TRBJ1-2; no clear D. Per the germline V gene, CDR1 is SGHNT and CDR2 is YYREEE (reference sequence). This CDR3 has 12 amino acids. V lost 0 bases and J lost 8, with 8 bases in between. The chain's CDR3 is CASSLGARGYTF. CDR3 sequence (DNA): TGTGCCAGCAGCTTGGGGGCACGGGGCTACACCTTC.

This clone is a singleton in its sample. This sequence joins TRBV9 and TRBJ1-1; 8 bases fit TRBD1. CDR1 and CDR2 (germline): SGDLS, YYNGEE. The CDR3 is 14 residues long. Germline trimming cut 2 bases from V and 3 bases from J; bases unmatched to any gene: 3. The CDR3 loop reads CASSVTGEDTEAFF. CDR3 nucleotide sequence: TGTGCCAGCAGCGTGACAGGGGAGGACACTGAAGCTTTCTTT.

The chain recombines TRBV7-2 with TRBJ1-3; D not certain. The germline V gene encodes CDR1 SGHTA and CDR2 FQGNSA. The CDR3 totals 16 residues. V lost 5 bases and J 0 bases, leaving 14 bases between the germline ends. The CDR3 loop is CASSVSALPSGNTIYF. In DNA form, the CDR3 reads TGTGCCAGCAGCGTCAGTGCACTACCCTCTGGAAACACCATATATTTT.

The gene calls are TRBV9 and TRBJ2-1; no firm D call. Germline CDR1 reads SGDLS; CDR2 reads YYNGEE. The CDR3 runs to 13 residues. Trimming removed 0 bases from V and 10 bases from J, with 11 bases in between. For the CDR3, the DNA is TGTGCCAGCAGCGTAGATCCCTTCGGGGAGCAGTTCTTC. Translated: CASSVDPFGEQFF.

This chain connects TRBV7-2 to TRBJ1-5; D ambiguous. CDR3 length: 15 amino acids. Per germline, CDR1 SGHTA and CDR2 FQGNSA. The V end was cut by 5 bases, the J end by 3 bases, with 14 bases between. The CDR3 coding sequence is TGTGCCAGCAGCCTGTCTTCGGGGTTCAATCAGCCCCAGCATTTT. Encoded protein: CASSLSSGFNQPQHF.

The chain couples TRBV11-2 to TRBJ2-7, with TRBD2 identical over 8 bases. This CDR3 has 14 residues. Germline loops: CDR1 SGHAT, CDR2 FQNNGV. V trimming: 0 bases; J trimming: 4 bases; junction bases outside the gene matches: 2. CDR3 residues: CASSLDRGGYEQYF. CDR3 DNA: TGTGCCAGCAGCTTAGATCGGGGGGGATACGAGCAGTACTTC.

The rearrangement links TRBV27 to TRBJ2-7; possibly TRBD1 for D (6 bases). Germline V gene sequence: CDR1 MNHEY, CDR2 SMNVEV (reference sequence). The CDR3 loop spans 14 amino acids. V was cut by 5 bases and J by 7 bases, with 18 bases left in between. CDR3 sequence: CASSVGAPRAEQYF. The CDR3 nucleotides are TGTGCCAGCAGTGTGGGGGCACCGAGAGCTGAGCAGTACTTC.

The V and J genes are TRBV7-9 and TRBJ1-3; TRBD1 matches 7 bases. V was clipped by 5 bases and J by 1 base; unmatched bases: 8. The CDR3 loop spans 16 amino acids. In germline, CDR1 is SEHNR, CDR2 FQNEAQ (reference sequence). The CDR3 loop reads CASSRRTGPSGNTIYF. The CDR3 DNA reads as TGTGCCAGCAGCCGTCGGACAGGACCTTCTGGAAACACCATATATTTT.

The chain employs TRBV19 and TRBJ1-2, with D maybe TRBD1 (5 bases). The germline V gene encodes CDR1 LNHDA and CDR2 SQIVND (reference sequence). CDR3 length: 13 amino acids. V dropped 8 bases and J dropped 8 bases, with 18 bases sitting between them. The CDR3 DNA reads TGTGCCAGTCGACCCGAGCGGGGCGCGGGCTACACCTTC. This sequence encodes CASRPERGAGYTF. Supplemented by reference TRBV19 and TRBJ1-2, the full variable domain reads DGGITQSPKYLFRKEGQNVTLSCEQNLNHDAMYWYRQDPGQGLRLIYYSQIVNDFQKGDIAEGYSVSREKKESFPLTVTSAQKNPTAFYLCASRPERGAGYTFGSGTRLTVV.

The V call is TRBV18, the J call TRBJ1-5; D unresolved. Trimming took 4 bases from V and 0 from J, leaving 22 bases between them. Germline V gives CDR1 KGHSH, CDR2 LQKENI. The CDR3 extends over 19 amino acids. The CDR3 sequence: CASSQLGGTNSYSNQPQHF. The CDR3 coding sequence is TGTGCCAGCTCACAACTAGGAGGCACCAATTCATATAGCAATCAGCCCCAGCATTTT.

The chain recombines TRBV2 with TRBJ1-2; no definite D call. The V end lost 9 bases, the J end lost 8 bases, and 25 bases lay between the germline ends. Germline CDR1 SNHLY, CDR2 FYNNEI. The CDR3 consists of 15 residues. CDR3 in amino acids: CARADRGSIERGYTF. The CDR3 DNA reads TGTGCCAGAGCCGACCGGGGATCTATAGAGCGGGGCTACACCTTC.

The chain recombines TRBV19 with TRBJ2-3, with D perhaps TRBD1 (5 bases). V lost 7 bases and J 0 bases, leaving 11 bases between the germline ends. Germline CDR1 LNHDA, CDR2 SQIVND (reference sequence). CDR3 length: 14 amino acids. The CDR3, as DNA: TGTGCCAGTAAGTCGACAGCTAGCACAGATACGCAGTATTTT. Its translation is CASKSTASTDTQYF.

On this clone: The germline gene is not matched at one end of the junction; a read error may be the cause. The V and J genes are TRBV10-1 and TRBJ1-4; 9 nucleotides align to TRBD1. The CDR3 has 15 amino acids. The germline CDR1 and CDR2 sequences are WNHNN and SYGVQD (reference sequence). CDR3 nucleotides: TGTCCCCGGGACAGGGTAGAGGGAACTAATGAAAAACTGTTTTTT. Translated, it gives CPRDRVEGTNEKLFF.

The chain has TRBV9 and TRBJ1-3, with no clear D. Looked up from germline, CDR1 is SGDLS and CDR2 is YYNGEE. The CDR3 has 17 residues. Trimming took off 4 bases at V and 0 bases at J, with 17 bases between the two ends. Here the CDR3 DNA reads TGTGCCAGCAGCCCTAGTGGGTTCCCGAGCTCTGGAAACACCATATATTTT. This sequence encodes CASSPSGFPSSGNTIYF. Looking up the rest from reference TRBV9 and TRBJ1-3 gives the full variable domain: DSGVTQTPKHLITATGQRVTLRCSPRSGDLSVYWYQQSLDQGLQFLIQYYNGEERAKGNILERFSAQQFPDLHSELNLSSLELGDSALYFCASSPSGFPSSGNTIYFGEGSWLTVV.

V gene TRBV4-1 combines with J gene TRBJ1-2; no firm D call. Per the germline V gene, CDR1 is MGHRA and CDR2 is YSYEKL. V gave up 0 bases and J gave up 1 base, with 12 bases separating them. CDR3 size: 16 residues. The CDR3 spells CASSQDVNTVNYGYTF. The CDR3 nucleotides are TGCGCCAGCAGCCAAGATGTCAATACAGTTAACTATGGCTACACCTTC.

The V call is TRBV27, the J call TRBJ2-7; 9 bases fit TRBD2. J was trimmed by 2 bases and V by 3 bases; bases with no gene match: 2. CDR3 length equals 14 residues. Germline values: CDR1 MNHEY, CDR2 SMNVEV (reference sequence). The CDR3 region is CASSFKRGAYEQYF. CDR3 DNA: TGTGCCAGCAGTTTTAAGCGGGGGGCCTACGAGCAGTACTTC.

This sequence joins TRBV18 and TRBJ1-5, with TRBD1 identical over 8 bases. J lost 6 bases, V lost 3 bases, and 7 bases had no gene match. From germline, CDR1 is KGHSH and CDR2 LQKENI. The CDR3 is 15 amino acids. This CDR3 reads CASSPSQGAGQPQHF. CDR3 in DNA: TGTGCCAGCTCACCGTCCCAGGGGGCAGGTCAGCCCCAGCATTTT.

The rearrangement links TRBV5-1 to TRBJ2-5; 9 positions match TRBD1. The CDR3 loop spans 14 amino acids. Germline V gene lookup returns CDR1 SGHRS and CDR2 YFSETQ. V lost 4 bases, J lost 3 bases, and 4 bases stayed unmatched. For the CDR3, the DNA is TGCGCCAGCAGCCCTTGGACAGGGGAAGAGACCCAGTACTTC. This translates into CASSPWTGEETQYF. The full variable domain, rest sourced from reference TRBV5-1 and TRBJ2-5, is KAGVTQTPRYLIKTRGQQVTLSCSPISGHRSVSWYQQTPGQGLQFLFEYFSETQRNKGNFPGRFSGRQFSNSRSEMNVSTLELGDSALYLCASSPWTGEETQYFGPGTRLLVL.

This clone has only one observation. The CDR3 region has the DNA TGTGCCAGCAGTTCACTAGCGGGGACCTACAATGAGCAGTTCTTC. Protein sequence: CASSSLAGTYNEQFF. This chain links TRBV27 with TRBJ2-1; 10 bases are a match to TRBD2. The CDR3 length is 15 residues. The junction had 2 bases not matched to a gene; V was cut back by 4 bases and J by 2 bases. Germline CDR1 is MNHEY and CDR2 is SMNVEV (reference sequence).

The chain uses TRBV2 and TRBJ2-5; no clear D. The CDR3 has 12 residues. V lost 7 bases and J 0 bases, leaving 6 bases between the germline ends. CDR1 SNHLY and CDR2 FYNNEI come from the germline V gene. CDR3 nucleotides: TGTGCCAGCACTACGTACCAAGAGACCCAGTACTTC. It translates to CASTTYQETQYF.